These T cell receptor beta chains were read from a single sample in a study of T-cell memory formation after mild COVID-19. Via MiXCR, TCRdb re-called the 5' RACE reads, giving one row per CDR3 protein. The profile shows approximately 150,000 distinct CDR3 sequences, about 19% of them singletons. Input material: PBMCs or a T cell subset sorted from them (not recorded which). These receptors all stem from an adult woman who had mild COVID-19 (a few samples of this study predate the infection). Cell type and time point are not known. The CDR3 runs from the conserved cysteine through the conserved F or W. A D gene is named only where the DNA matches it firmly. Clone size is shown for a subset of rows, as once, few, many or a class of expanded clone.

few	TRBJ2-2	TRBV7-3	NA	TGTGCCAGCAGCCCTGGGGGCGGATACACCGGGGAGCTGTTTTTT	CASSPGGGYTGELFF
NA	TRBJ1-6	TRBV5-5	TRBD1	TGTGCCAGCAGCTTCGGGACAGAATTCTCCCCCCTCCACTTT	CASSFGTEFSPLHF
few	TRBJ1-1	TRBV20-1	NA	TGCAGGCCTATGATGGGGAACACTGAAGCTTTCTTT	CRPMMGNTEAFF
few	TRBJ1-4	TRBV20-1	NA	TGCAGTGCTAGAGTATCGGGAGGAAGCGAAAAACTGTTTTTT	CSARVSGGSEKLFF
NA	TRBJ1-1	TRBV20-1	NA	TGCAGTGCTAGACATTTGTGGAACACTGAAGCTTTCTTT	CSARHLWNTEAFF
NA	TRBJ2-1	TRBV20-1	NA	TGCAGTGCTGGGCCGCCTCGGAATGAGCAGTTCTTC	CSAGPPRNEQFF
NA	TRBJ1-2	TRBV9	TRBD1	TGTGCCAGCAGCGTAATGGGACAGGGGGCGGATGGCTACACCTTC	CASSVMGQGADGYTF
few	TRBJ2-2	TRBV5-6	NA	TGTGCCAGCAGCTTGGTGGTCTCGGGGCCCTACACCGGGGAGCTGTTTTTT	CASSLVVSGPYTGELFF
few	TRBJ2-3	TRBV12-3/TRBV12-4	NA	TGTGCCAGCAGTTCAGAGAGGAATACGCAGTATTTT	CASSSERNTQYF
NA	TRBJ2-3	TRBV6-5	NA	TGTGCCAGCAGTCTGACTGGCGCAATCACAGATACGCAGTATTTT	CASSLTGAITDTQYF
few	TRBJ2-5	TRBV2	TRBD2	TGTGCCAGCACTTTTCGGGCTAGCGGGGGTGAGACCCAGTACTTC	CASTFRASGGETQYF
NA	TRBJ2-7	TRBV27	NA	TGTGCCAGCAGCCTTCGCCAGCACCCGGGCGGCTACGAGCAGTACTTC	CASSLRQHPGGYEQYF
NA	TRBJ1-1	TRBV12-3/TRBV12-4	NA	TGTGCCAGCAGGGGCAGTTGGGGGATTGAAGCTTTCTTT	CASRGSWGIEAFF
few	TRBJ1-1	TRBV5-1	NA	TGCGCCAGCAGCAAGGGGCGGCCCTCTACTGAAGCTTTCTTT	CASSKGRPSTEAFF
NA	TRBJ2-2	TRBV5-1	NA	TGCGCCAGCAGCTACAGGGTTGGGGACACCGGGGAGCTGTTTTTT	CASSYRVGDTGELFF
NA	TRBJ2-3	TRBV12-3/TRBV12-4	NA	TGTGCCAGCAGTTCCCAGGGGGGAACGCAGTATTTT	CASSSQGGTQYF
NA	TRBJ1-1	TRBV20-1	TRBD1	TGCAGTGCTACCCCAGGGGGCTGGGTCACTGAAGCTTTCTTT	CSATPGGWVTEAFF
NA	TRBJ2-1	TRBV24-1	TRBD1	TGTGCCACCAGTGTAACCCCGGGACAGGGGAATGAGCAGTTCTTC	CATSVTPGQGNEQFF
many	TRBJ1-1	TRBV6-2/TRBV6-3	NA	TGTGCCAGCCGACAGGACCTAAATACTGAAGCTTTCTTT	CASRQDLNTEAFF
few	TRBJ2-7	TRBV7-9	TRBD1	TGTGCCAGCGGATCGGGACAGGGGGCGGTCGAGCAGTACTTC	CASGSGQGAVEQYF
NA	TRBJ1-3	TRBV29-1	NA	TGCAGCGTTGAAGATCTTCGGGGGGGACCCTCTGGAAACACCATATATTTT	CSVEDLRGGPSGNTIYF
few	TRBJ1-2	TRBV12-3/TRBV12-4	TRBD1	TGTGCCAGCAGTGGGGGACAGAACTATGGCTACACCTTC	CASSGGQNYGYTF
many	TRBJ2-3	TRBV29-1	NA	TGCAGCGTTGGGGGGGCAAGCACAGATACGCAGTATTTT	CSVGGASTDTQYF
few	TRBJ2-1	TRBV7-3	NA	TGTGCCAGCAGAAAGGGGCTAGGGGGTGAGGACGAGCAGTTCTTC	CASRKGLGGEDEQFF
NA	TRBJ2-5	TRBV5-1	NA	TGCGCCAGCAGCTTGGTGGCAGGAGTCCAAGAGACCCAGTACTTC	CASSLVAGVQETQYF
few	TRBJ2-5	TRBV30	NA	TGTGCCTGGAGTAGGAGAAACCGAGAGACCCAGTACTTC	CAWSRRNRETQYF
few	TRBJ1-2	TRBV20-1	NA	TGCAGTGCTGTGACTTCCTGGCACTATGGCTACACCTTC	CSAVTSWHYGYTF
few	TRBJ1-1	TRBV6-2/TRBV6-3	TRBD1	TGTGCCACAAAAACAGGGGGCGCGGGCACTGAAGCTTTCTTT	CATKTGGAGTEAFF
few	TRBJ1-1	TRBV6-6	NA	TGTGCCATTACAGCACAGGGTAAGAACACTGAAGCTTTCTTT	CAITAQGKNTEAFF
NA	TRBJ2-3	TRBV14	TRBD2	TGTGCCAGCAGCCAAGGTAGCGGGGTCGTCGCAGATACGCAGTATTTT	CASSQGSGVVADTQYF
NA	TRBJ2-1	TRBV29-1	NA	TGCAGCGTTGATCTTGTTGGGACCCCGGGCAATGAGCAGTTCTTC	CSVDLVGTPGNEQFF
NA	TRBJ2-5	TRBV3-1	TRBD1	TGTGCCAGCAGCCTGACACCAGGGGGCGGTGAGACCCAGTACTTC	CASSLTPGGGETQYF
many	TRBJ2-3	TRBV5-5	NA	TGTGCCAGCAGCTGGGACTGGCTTTCCACAGATACGCAGTATTTT	CASSWDWLSTDTQYF
NA	TRBJ1-5	TRBV20-1	NA	TGCAGTGCCAAGACGGGAAGTAGCAATCAGCCCCAGCATTTT	CSAKTGSSNQPQHF
few	TRBJ2-1	TRBV18	TRBD2	TGTGCCACCTCAAAGGGGACTAGCGGACACAATGAGCAGTTCTTC	CATSKGTSGHNEQFF
NA	TRBJ2-7	TRBV20-1	TRBD2	TGCAGTGCTAGAGATGACGGGACTAGAGCCTACGAGCAGTACTTC	CSARDDGTRAYEQYF
NA	TRBJ2-7	TRBV12-3/TRBV12-4	NA	TGTGCCAGCACCTTTAGGGATTCCTACGAGCAGTACTTC	CASTFRDSYEQYF
NA	TRBJ1-1	TRBV6-6	TRBD1	TGTGCCAGCAGTTCCAAACAGGGGGCGGCGACTGAAGCTTTCTTT	CASSSKQGAATEAFF
few	TRBJ1-4	TRBV7-9	TRBD1	TGTGCCAGCAGCACGGACAGGGTCGAGAAACTGTTTTTT	CASSTDRVEKLFF
few	TRBJ2-3	TRBV30	TRBD2	TGTGCCTGGAGTGAGGGTAGCGGGGGCCCCGATACGCAGTATTTT	CAWSEGSGGPDTQYF
NA	TRBJ2-2	TRBV6-1	NA	TGTGCCAGCAGTGAGGTGGTTTCTACCGGGGAGCTGTTTTTT	CASSEVVSTGELFF
few	TRBJ2-3	TRBV20-1	NA	TGCAGTGCTAGAGGGGGCGGGCCCACAGATACGCAGTATTTT	CSARGGGPTDTQYF
few	TRBJ2-1	TRBV24-1	TRBD2	TGTGCCACCAGTGAGCCCGGGGGGGCAAACAATGAGCAGTTCTTC	CATSEPGGANNEQFF
few	TRBJ1-2	TRBV10-3	NA	TGTGCCATCAGTGACCGGGACGGAAGACTGTATGGCTACACCTTC	CAISDRDGRLYGYTF
NA	TRBJ1-2	TRBV5-1	NA	TGCGCCAGCAGCCGTGACGATAACTATGGCTACACCTTC	CASSRDDNYGYTF
few	TRBJ1-1	TRBV29-1	NA	TGCAGCGTTGAGTTTGAAGCTTTCTTT	CSVEFEAFF
few	TRBJ2-1	TRBV6-5	TRBD2	TGTGCCAGCAGTCTCATGACTAGCGGGAGTAAAAATGAGCAGTTCTTC	CASSLMTSGSKNEQFF
few	TRBJ2-3	TRBV7-2	TRBD2	TGTGCCAGCAGCCGACCTCTAGCGGGGGACACAGATACGCAGTATTTT	CASSRPLAGDTDTQYF
few	TRBJ2-4	TRBV12-3/TRBV12-4	TRBD1	TGTGCCAGCAGCCTGACAGGGGAGGTTAACATTCAGTACTTC	CASSLTGEVNIQYF
few	TRBJ2-5	TRBV29-1	TRBD1	TGCAGCGTTGACCCTGGGACAGCAAAAGAGACCCAGTACTTC	CSVDPGTAKETQYF
few	TRBJ2-1	TRBV7-2	NA	TGTGCCAGCATTACAAGCAGGGGGAGGACCAATGAGCAGTTCTTC	CASITSRGRTNEQFF
few	TRBJ2-3	TRBV7-8	TRBD2	TGTGCCAGCAGCTTAGCTATGGTCCCAGCGGGGGCCGATAGCACAGATACGCAGTATTTT	CASSLAMVPAGADSTDTQYF
NA	TRBJ1-2	TRBV6-1	NA	TGTGCCAGCAGTGAACTTTCCGGACAGAACTATGGCTACACCTTC	CASSELSGQNYGYTF
NA	TRBJ1-2	TRBV12-3/TRBV12-4	NA	TGTGCCAGCAGCCAAAACCCCCCCGGTGGCTACACCTTC	CASSQNPPGGYTF
few	TRBJ2-3	TRBV10-3	NA	TGTGCCATCAGTGAGGGGGGGAAATTCGCAGATACGCAGTATTTT	CAISEGGKFADTQYF
few	TRBJ2-1	TRBV18	NA	TGTGCCAGCTCACCCTCACTACTAGACAATGAGCAGTTCTTC	CASSPSLLDNEQFF
few	TRBJ2-2	TRBV6-6	NA	TGTGCCAGCAGTTCGCCGACGGAACCCGGCACCGGGGAGCTGTTTTTT	CASSSPTEPGTGELFF
NA	TRBJ1-2	TRBV6-5	TRBD1	TGTGCCAGCAGTTACTCGACTAACTTTCGACAGGGTTCGGGCTACACCTTC	CASSYSTNFRQGSGYTF
NA	TRBJ1-1	TRBV25-1	TRBD1	TGTGCCAGCAGTGAAACGGGACAGGGGGCGGCAGCTTTCTTT	CASSETGQGAAAFF